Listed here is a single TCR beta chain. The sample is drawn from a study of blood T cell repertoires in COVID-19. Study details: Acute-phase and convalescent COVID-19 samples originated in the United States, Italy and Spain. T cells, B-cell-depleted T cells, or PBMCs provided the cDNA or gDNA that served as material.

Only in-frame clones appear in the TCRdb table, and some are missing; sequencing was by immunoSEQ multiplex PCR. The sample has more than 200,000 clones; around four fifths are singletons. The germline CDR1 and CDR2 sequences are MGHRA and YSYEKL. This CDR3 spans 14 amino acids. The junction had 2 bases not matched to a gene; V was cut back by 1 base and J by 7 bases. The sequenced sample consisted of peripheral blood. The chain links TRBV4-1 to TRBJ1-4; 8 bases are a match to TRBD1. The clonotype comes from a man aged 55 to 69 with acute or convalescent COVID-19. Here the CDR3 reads CASSQVGQGEKLFF. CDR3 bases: TGCGCCAGCAGCCAAGTCGGACAGGGTGAAAAACTGTTTTTT.